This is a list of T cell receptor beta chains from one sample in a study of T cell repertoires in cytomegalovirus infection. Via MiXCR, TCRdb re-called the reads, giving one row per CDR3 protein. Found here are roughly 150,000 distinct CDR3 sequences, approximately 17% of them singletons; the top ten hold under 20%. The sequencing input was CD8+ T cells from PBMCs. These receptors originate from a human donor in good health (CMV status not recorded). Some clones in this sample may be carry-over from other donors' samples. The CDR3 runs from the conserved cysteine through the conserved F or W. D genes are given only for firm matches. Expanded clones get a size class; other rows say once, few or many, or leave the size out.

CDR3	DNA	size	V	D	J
CASSDGRYNEQFF	TGTGCCAGCAGTGACGGGCGATACAATGAGCAGTTCTTC	.	TRBV6-4	.	TRBJ2-1
CASSLRGSTQPQHF	TGTGCCAGCAGTTTACGGGGGTCTACTCAGCCCCAGCATTTT	many	TRBV28	.	TRBJ1-5
CASSLARGRPYEQYF	TGTGCCAGCAGCTTAGCGAGGGGCAGGCCCTACGAGCAGTACTTC	many	TRBV7-2	.	TRBJ2-7
CASSSTPGQLFYDYTF	TGTGCCAGCAGCTCGACCCCGGGACAGCTTTTCTATGACTACACCTTC	.	TRBV7-8	TRBD1	TRBJ1-2
CASSRRTGEYTGELFF	TGTGCCAGCAGTAGGCGAACAGGGGAGTACACCGGGGAGCTGTTTTTT	once	TRBV25-1	TRBD1	TRBJ2-2
CASSTSLGETQYF	TGTGCCAGCAGCACCTCCCTAGGGGAGACCCAGTACTTC	few	TRBV7-9	.	TRBJ2-5
CASSSLAGSADTQYF	TGTGCCAGCAGCTCACTAGCGGGATCCGCAGATACGCAGTATTTT	many	TRBV7-8	TRBD2	TRBJ2-3
CASSLVVRDRINEQFF	TGTGCCAGCAGCTTAGTGGTTAGGGACCGGATAAATGAGCAGTTCTTC	many	TRBV7-8	.	TRBJ2-1
CASSFLRTGEDEAFF	TGTGCCAGCAGTTTCCTACGGACAGGGGAAGATGAAGCTTTCTTT	few	TRBV11-1	TRBD1	TRBJ1-1
CASSVDRGNWGYTF	TGTGCCAGCAGTGTAGACAGGGGGAACTGGGGCTACACCTTC	.	TRBV2	TRBD1	TRBJ1-2
CASSPKEAGESTDTQYF	TGTGCCAGCAGCCCAAAGGAAGCGGGGGAGAGCACAGATACGCAGTATTTT	.	TRBV7-2	TRBD2	TRBJ2-3
CASSPLDSYEQYF	TGTGCCAGCAGCCCCCTCGACTCCTACGAGCAGTACTTC	many	TRBV7-2	.	TRBJ2-7
CSVTLDRAGYEQYF	TGCAGCGTTACATTGGACAGGGCGGGCTACGAGCAGTACTTC	.	TRBV29-1	TRBD1	TRBJ2-7
CASSYSGGPYNEQFF	TGTGCCAGCAGTTACTCGGGAGGGCCCTACAATGAGCAGTTCTTC	few	TRBV6-2/TRBV6-3	TRBD2	TRBJ2-1
CASSERGGTSEKEQYF	TGTGCCAGCAGCGAAAGGGGCGGGACTAGCGAAAAGGAGCAGTACTTC	.	TRBV9	TRBD2	TRBJ2-7
CASRWGSGELFF	TGTGCCAGCAGGTGGGGGAGCGGGGAGCTGTTTTTT	few	TRBV12-3/TRBV12-4	.	TRBJ2-2
CSAIVGNEQFF	TGCAGTGCTATAGTAGGCAATGAGCAGTTCTTC	.	TRBV20-1	.	TRBJ2-1
CASSLVGLAGSSEQFF	TGTGCCAGCAGCTTAGTGGGACTAGCGGGGAGTAGTGAGCAGTTCTTC	.	TRBV7-9	TRBD2	TRBJ2-1
CASSQRGSVAYEQYF	TGTGCCAGCAGCCAACGAGGGTCGGTGGCCTACGAGCAGTACTTC	.	TRBV6-5	.	TRBJ2-7
CASSQPRSNYGYTF	TGTGCCAGCAGCCAACCCAGATCTAACTATGGCTACACCTTC	few	TRBV14	.	TRBJ1-2
CSGDRAGEQYF	TGCAGCGGGGACAGGGCTGGCGAGCAGTACTTC	.	TRBV29-1	TRBD1	TRBJ2-7
CASSQDRLAYGGELFF	TGTGCCAGCAGCCAAGATCGTCTAGCGTACGGCGGGGAGCTGTTTTTT	.	TRBV3-1	.	TRBJ2-2
CASSPRPTSGGGNIQYF	TGTGCCAGCAGCCCTCGGCCGACTAGCGGGGGCGGGAACATTCAGTACTTC	few	TRBV7-6	TRBD2	TRBJ2-4
CASKSPGPEHINYGYTF	TGTGCCAGCAAGAGTCCGGGACCTGAACACATCAACTATGGCTACACCTTC	few	TRBV6-2/TRBV6-3	.	TRBJ1-2
CASSPLAGANEQFF	TGTGCCAGCAGTCCGCTAGCGGGAGCGAATGAGCAGTTCTTC	few	TRBV6-2/TRBV6-3	TRBD2	TRBJ2-1
CASSYEGLATDYEQYF	TGTGCCAGCAGTTACGAAGGACTAGCTACAGACTACGAGCAGTACTTC	.	TRBV6-2/TRBV6-3	TRBD2	TRBJ2-7